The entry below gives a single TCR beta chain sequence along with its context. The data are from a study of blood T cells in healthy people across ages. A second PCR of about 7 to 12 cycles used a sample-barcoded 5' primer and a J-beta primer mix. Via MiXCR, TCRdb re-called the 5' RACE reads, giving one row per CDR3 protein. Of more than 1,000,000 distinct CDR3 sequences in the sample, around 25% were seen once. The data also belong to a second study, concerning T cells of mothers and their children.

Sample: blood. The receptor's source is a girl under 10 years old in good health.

The CDR3 loop is CASSQLQGNQPQHF. CDR3 DNA sequence: TGTGCCAGCAGCCAATTACAGGGGAATCAGCCCCAGCATTTT. This sequence joins TRBV7-9 and TRBJ1-5, with 7 bases matching TRBD1. The trim removed 5 bases at V and 4 bases at J, leaving 5 bases unmatched. CDR3 length: 14 residues. Germline CDR1 and CDR2: SEHNR and FQNEAQ (reference sequence).